Listed here are 2 T cell receptor beta chains from one sample, sequenced in a study of regulatory T cells in long-lasting Graves disease. Time point given: newly diagnosed GD, antithyroid drugs for less than 3 months. PBMCs provided the RNA from which the TCR library was made. To make TCR beta libraries, researchers used iRepertoire HTBI primers and Arm-PCR of CDR3 regions. TCRdb re-analysed the multiplex PCR reads in MiXCR, keeping a single row per CDR3 protein. The sample lists fewer than 400,000 distinct CDR3 sequences, 18% occurring once. The input for sequencing was peripheral blood mononuclear cells (PBMCs), taken at new diagnosis, from a patient treated with antithyroid drugs. Receptors originate from a female donor with Graves disease.

This clonotype has at least ten counts. The chain links TRBV6-1 to TRBJ2-1; 8 bases fit TRBD1. V dropped 5 bases and J dropped 4; count of bases not matched to a gene: 10. CDR1 is MNHNS and CDR2 is SASEGT in the germline V gene. The CDR3 runs to 16 residues. CDR3 in DNA: TGTGCCAGCAGTCCCCTGGCCAGGGGGCGTTACAATGAGCAGTTCTTC. This translates into CASSPLARGRYNEQFF.

This clonotype was detected only a few times. This rearrangement joins TRBV20-1 to TRBJ2-7; 13 nucleotides line up with TRBD2. The V gene end was trimmed by 1 base and the J gene end by 5 bases; junction bases not matched to a gene: 5. The CDR3 totals 15 residues. Germline V gene lookup returns CDR1 DFQATT and CDR2 SNEGSKA (reference sequence). Here the CDR3 reads CSARVGTSGIHEQYF. The CDR3 region has the DNA TGCAGTGCTAGAGTTGGGACTAGCGGGATTCACGAGCAGTACTTC.